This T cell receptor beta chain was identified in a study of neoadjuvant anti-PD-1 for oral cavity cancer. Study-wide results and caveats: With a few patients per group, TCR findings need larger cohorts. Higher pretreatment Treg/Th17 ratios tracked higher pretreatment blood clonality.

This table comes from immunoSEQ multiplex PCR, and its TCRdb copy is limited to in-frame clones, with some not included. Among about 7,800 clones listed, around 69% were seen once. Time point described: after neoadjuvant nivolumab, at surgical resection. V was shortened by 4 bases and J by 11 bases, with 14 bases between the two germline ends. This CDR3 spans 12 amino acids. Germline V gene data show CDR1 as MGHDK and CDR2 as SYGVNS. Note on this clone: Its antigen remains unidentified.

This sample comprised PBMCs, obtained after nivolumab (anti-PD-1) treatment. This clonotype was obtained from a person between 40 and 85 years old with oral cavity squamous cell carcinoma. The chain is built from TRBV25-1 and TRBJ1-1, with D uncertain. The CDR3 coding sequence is TGTGCCAGCAGTGTTGGGCCTTTAAATGCTTTCTTT. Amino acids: CASSVGPLNAFF. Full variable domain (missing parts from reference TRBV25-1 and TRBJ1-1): EADIYQTPRYLVIGTGKKITLECSQTMGHDKMYWYQQDPGMELHLIHYSYGVNSTEKGDLSSESTVSRIRTEHFPLTLESARPSHTSQYLCASSVGPLNAFFGQGTRLTVV.